This TCR beta chain is drawn from a study of T cell responses to AZD1222 COVID-19 vaccine. Overall study results and limits: Dominant CD4 TCR responses targeted spike regions 160-218 and 743-854.

The CDR3 length is 12 residues, termini included. Sequencing was performed with immunoSEQ multiplex PCR; in TCRdb, only in-frame clones are kept and a portion is missing. The sample consists of about 180,000 clones, about 90% of them appearing once. As for this clone: The antigen is not known. The CDR3 does not end in the conserved phenylalanine or tryptophan, so this is likely a read error. Because the CDR3's place on the DNA is in doubt, the DNA is left out and the CDR3 is given as listed by TCRdb.

The starting material was peripheral blood, obtained on day 0 of AZD1222 vaccination. This sequence was found in an adult in good health. The genes are TRBV12-3 or TRBV12-4 and TRBJ1-2; the D segment call TRBD1 is taken from the table without a DNA check. CDR3 loop: CASSRQGPVPIL.